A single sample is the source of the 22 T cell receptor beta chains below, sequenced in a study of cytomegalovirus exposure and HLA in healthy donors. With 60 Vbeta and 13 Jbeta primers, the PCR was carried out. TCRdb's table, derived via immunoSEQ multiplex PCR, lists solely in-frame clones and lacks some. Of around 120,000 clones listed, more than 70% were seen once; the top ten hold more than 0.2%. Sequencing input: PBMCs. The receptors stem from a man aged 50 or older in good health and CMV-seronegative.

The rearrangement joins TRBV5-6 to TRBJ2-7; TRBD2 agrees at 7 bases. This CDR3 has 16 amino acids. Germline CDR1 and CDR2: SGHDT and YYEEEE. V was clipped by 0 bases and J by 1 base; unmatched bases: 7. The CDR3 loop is CASSLDPGRASYEQYF. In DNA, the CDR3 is TGTGCCAGCAGCTTGGATCCAGGGAGGGCATCCTACGAGCAGTACTTC.

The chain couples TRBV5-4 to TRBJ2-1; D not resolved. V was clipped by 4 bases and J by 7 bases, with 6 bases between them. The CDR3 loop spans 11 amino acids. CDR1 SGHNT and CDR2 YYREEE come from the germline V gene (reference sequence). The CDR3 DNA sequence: TGTGCCAGCAGCCCAGGAAATGAGCAGTTCTTC. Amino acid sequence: CASSPGNEQFF.

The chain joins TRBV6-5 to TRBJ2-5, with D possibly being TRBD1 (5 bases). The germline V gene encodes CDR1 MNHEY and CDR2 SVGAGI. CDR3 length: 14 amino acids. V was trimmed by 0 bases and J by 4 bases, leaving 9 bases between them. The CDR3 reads CASSYSRVGETQYF. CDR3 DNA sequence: TGTGCCAGCAGTTACTCCAGGGTCGGAGAGACCCAGTACTTC.

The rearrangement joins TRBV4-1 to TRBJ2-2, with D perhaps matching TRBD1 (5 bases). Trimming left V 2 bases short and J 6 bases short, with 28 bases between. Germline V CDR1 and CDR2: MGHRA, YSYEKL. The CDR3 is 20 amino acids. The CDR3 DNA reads TGCGCCAGCAGCCAATTCCCCGCGACAGCCGAAGGTAGTTACGCCGGGGAGCTGTTTTTT. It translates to CASSQFPATAEGSYAGELFF.

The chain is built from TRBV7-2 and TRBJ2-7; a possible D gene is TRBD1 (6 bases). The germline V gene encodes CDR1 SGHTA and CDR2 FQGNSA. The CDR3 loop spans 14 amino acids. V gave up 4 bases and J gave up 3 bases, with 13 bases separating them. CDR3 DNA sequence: TGTGCCAGCAGCTCCCGATCGGACAGCTACGAGCAGTACTTC. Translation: CASSSRSDSYEQYF.

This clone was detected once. CDR3 loop: CASSEAGQGAAGEQYF. CDR3 DNA: TGTGCCAGCAGTGAAGCTGGACAGGGGGCGGCGGGGGAGCAGTACTTC. The rearrangement links TRBV6-1 to TRBJ2-7, with 11 bases that match TRBD1. The CDR3 is 16 amino acids. Germline CDR1 MNHNS, CDR2 SASEGT. V shed 0 bases, J shed 7 bases, and the junction held 8 bases outside the gene matches.

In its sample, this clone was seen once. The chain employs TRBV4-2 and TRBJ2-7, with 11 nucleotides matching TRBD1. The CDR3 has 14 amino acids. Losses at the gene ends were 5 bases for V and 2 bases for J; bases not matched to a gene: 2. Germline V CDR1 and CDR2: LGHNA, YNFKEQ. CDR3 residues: CASSGDRGTYEQYF. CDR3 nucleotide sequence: TGTGCCAGCAGCGGGGACAGGGGGACCTACGAGCAGTACTTC.

This CDR3 reads CASSPSGGEDEKLFF. Here the CDR3 DNA reads TGTGCCAGCAGTCCCTCGGGGGGAGAGGATGAAAAACTGTTTTTT. The gene calls are TRBV2 and TRBJ1-4, with a possible D match to TRBD1 (5 bases). This CDR3 is built from 15 residues. Germline CDR1 and CDR2: SNHLY and FYNNEI. V gave up 5 bases and J gave up 6 bases, with 16 bases separating them.

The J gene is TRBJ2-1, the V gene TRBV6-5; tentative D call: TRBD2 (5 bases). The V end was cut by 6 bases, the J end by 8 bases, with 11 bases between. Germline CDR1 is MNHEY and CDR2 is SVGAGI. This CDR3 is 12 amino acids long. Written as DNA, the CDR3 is TGTGCCAGCAGGGGATACGGGGATGAGCAGTTCTTC. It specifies CASRGYGDEQFF.

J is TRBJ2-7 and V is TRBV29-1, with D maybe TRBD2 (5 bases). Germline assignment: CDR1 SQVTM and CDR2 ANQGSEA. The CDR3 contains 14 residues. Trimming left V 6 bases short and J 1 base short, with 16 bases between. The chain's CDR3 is CSVSGLTRSYEQYF. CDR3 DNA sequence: TGCAGCGTCTCCGGACTGACACGGTCCTACGAGCAGTACTTC.

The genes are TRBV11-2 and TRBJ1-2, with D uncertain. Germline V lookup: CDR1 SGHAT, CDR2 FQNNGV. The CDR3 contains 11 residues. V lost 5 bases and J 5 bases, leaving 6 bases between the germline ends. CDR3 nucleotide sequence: TGTGCCAGCAGCCCTTTGTATGGCTACACCTTC. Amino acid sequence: CASSPLYGYTF. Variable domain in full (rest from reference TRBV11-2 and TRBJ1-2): EAGVAQSPRYKIIEKRQSVAFWCNPISGHATLYWYQQILGQGPKLLIQFQNNGVVDDSQLPKDRFSAERLKGVDSTLKIQPAKLEDSAVYLCASSPLYGYTFGSGTRLTVV.

DNA for the CDR3: TGCAGCGTTGTTGTTCCCCGAGGATACACAGATACGCAGTATTTT. As protein: CSVVVPRGYTDTQYF. The rearrangement joins TRBV29-1 to TRBJ2-3; D not certain. The CDR3 length is 15 residues. Trimming left V 4 bases short and J 2 bases short, with 16 bases between. Germline V CDR1 and CDR2: SQVTM, ANQGSEA.

The CDR3 DNA is TGTGCCAGCAGTGAGGAGGGACAGGCGGGGCTGGGGGTCTACGAGCAGTACTTC. Translation gives CASSEEGQAGLGVYEQYF. This chain joins TRBV25-1 and TRBJ2-7, with TRBD1 matching 8 bases. The CDR3 consists of 18 residues. V shed 3 bases and J 3 bases; nucleotides not matched to a gene: 16. CDR1 is MGHDK, CDR2 SYGVNS, per germline.

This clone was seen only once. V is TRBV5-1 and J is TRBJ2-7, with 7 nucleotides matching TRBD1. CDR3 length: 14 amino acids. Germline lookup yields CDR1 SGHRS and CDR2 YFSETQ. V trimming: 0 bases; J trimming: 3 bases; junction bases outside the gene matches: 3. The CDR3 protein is CASSLGQGVYEQYF. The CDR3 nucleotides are TGCGCCAGCAGCTTGGGACAGGGAGTCTACGAGCAGTACTTC.

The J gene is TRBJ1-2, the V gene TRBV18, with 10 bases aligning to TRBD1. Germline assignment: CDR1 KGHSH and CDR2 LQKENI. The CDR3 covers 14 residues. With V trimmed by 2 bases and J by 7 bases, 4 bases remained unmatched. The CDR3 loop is CASSPDRGQGGYTF. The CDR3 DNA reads TGTGCCAGCTCACCAGACAGGGGGCAAGGTGGCTACACCTTC.

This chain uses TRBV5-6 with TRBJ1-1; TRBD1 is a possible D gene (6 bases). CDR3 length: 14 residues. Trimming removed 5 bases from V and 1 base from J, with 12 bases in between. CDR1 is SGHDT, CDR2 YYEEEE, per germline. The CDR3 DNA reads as TGTGCCAGCAGAGATGGACAGAAGAACACTGAAGCTTTCTTT. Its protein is CASRDGQKNTEAFF.

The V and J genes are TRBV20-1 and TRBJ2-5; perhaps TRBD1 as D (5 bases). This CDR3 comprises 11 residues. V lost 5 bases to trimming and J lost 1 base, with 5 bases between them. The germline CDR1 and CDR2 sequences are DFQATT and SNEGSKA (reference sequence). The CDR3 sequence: CSAQGQETQYF. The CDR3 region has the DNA TGCAGTGCTCAGGGCCAAGAGACCCAGTACTTC.

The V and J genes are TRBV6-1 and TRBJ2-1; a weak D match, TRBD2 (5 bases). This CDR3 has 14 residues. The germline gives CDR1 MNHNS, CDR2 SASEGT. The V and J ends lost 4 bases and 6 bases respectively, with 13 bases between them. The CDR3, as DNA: TGTGCCAGCAGTGTTGAGAGGGCTTCCAATGAGCAGTTCTTC. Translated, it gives CASSVERASNEQFF.

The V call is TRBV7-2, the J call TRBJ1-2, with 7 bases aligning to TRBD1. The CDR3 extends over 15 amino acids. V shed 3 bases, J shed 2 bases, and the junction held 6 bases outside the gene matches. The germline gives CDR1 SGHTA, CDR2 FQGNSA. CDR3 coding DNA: TGTGCCAGCAGCTTTCGACTGGACAGGAACTATGGCTACACCTTC. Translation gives CASSFRLDRNYGYTF. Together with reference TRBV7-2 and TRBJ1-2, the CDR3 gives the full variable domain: GAGVSQSPSNKVTEKGKDVELRCDPISGHTALYWYRQSLGQGLEFLIYFQGNSAPDKSGLPSDRFSAERTGGSVSTLTIQRTQQEDSAVYLCASSFRLDRNYGYTFGSGTRLTVV.

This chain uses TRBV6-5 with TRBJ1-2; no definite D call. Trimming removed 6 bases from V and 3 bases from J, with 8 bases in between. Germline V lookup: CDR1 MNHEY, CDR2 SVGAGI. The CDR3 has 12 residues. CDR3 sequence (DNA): TGTGCCAGCAGCCAGGATTACTATGGCTACACCTTC. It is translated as CASSQDYYGYTF.

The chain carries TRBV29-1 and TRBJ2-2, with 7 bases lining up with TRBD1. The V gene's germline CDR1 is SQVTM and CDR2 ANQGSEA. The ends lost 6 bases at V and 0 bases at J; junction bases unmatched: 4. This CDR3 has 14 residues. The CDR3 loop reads CSVGTEANTGELFF. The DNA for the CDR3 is TGCAGCGTGGGGACAGAAGCGAACACCGGGGAGCTGTTTTTT.

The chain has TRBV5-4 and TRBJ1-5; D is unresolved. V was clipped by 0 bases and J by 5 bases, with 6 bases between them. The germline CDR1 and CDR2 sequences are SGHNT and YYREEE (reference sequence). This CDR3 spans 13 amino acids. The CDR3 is CASSLGLDQPQHF. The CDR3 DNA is TGTGCCAGCAGCTTGGGTCTTGATCAGCCCCAGCATTTT.